Below are 27 T cell receptor beta chains sequenced from a single sample in a study of OX40 agonist ivuxolimab in advanced cancers. The data were produced by immunoSEQ multiplex PCR, yet TCRdb's version contains in-frame clones alone and is incomplete. The sample consists of about 35,000 clones, about 78% of them appearing once. This specimen consisted of CD4+ or CD8+ T cells sorted from blood, obtained in a trial of the OX40 agonist ivuxolimab. The receptor set was obtained from an adult with an advanced solid tumor such as melanoma, head and neck, liver or kidney cancer.

This rearrangement joins TRBV6-4 to TRBJ2-3; 8 bases are shared with TRBD2. Germline CDR1 MRHNA, CDR2 SNTAGT. The J segment lost 5 bases and the V segment lost 5 bases, leaving 6 bases of the junction unmatched. The CDR3 extends over 14 amino acids. The CDR3 region is CASSRGGSQDTQYF. The CDR3 nucleotides are TGTGCCAGCAGTCGGGGGGGGTCACAAGATACGCAGTATTTT.

This chain connects TRBV5-6 to TRBJ1-2; TRBD1 matches at 8 bases. CDR1 SGHDT and CDR2 YYEEEE come from the germline V gene. This CDR3 has 15 amino acids. Trimming cost V 3 bases and J 2 bases; bases outside gene matches: 6. The CDR3 region is CASSWRTGRNYGYTF. CDR3 in DNA: TGTGCCAGCAGCTGGAGGACAGGGAGAAACTATGGCTACACCTTC.

The J gene is TRBJ2-1, the V gene TRBV29-1, with 8 positions matching TRBD2. Looked up from germline, CDR1 is SQVTM and CDR2 is ANQGSEA. The junction had 9 bases not matched to a gene; V was cut back by 1 base and J by 1 base. The CDR3 contains 17 residues. CDR3: CSVEGGVSGVSYNEQFF. The CDR3 DNA reads as TGCAGCGTTGAAGGAGGTGTTAGCGGGGTTTCCTACAATGAGCAGTTCTTC.

This clone occurred a few times. This rearrangement joins TRBV5-6 to TRBJ1-5; 9 bases align to TRBD1. Germline lookup yields CDR1 SGHDT and CDR2 YYEEEE. Unmatched junction bases numbered 10, after V lost 3 bases and J lost 0 bases. This CDR3 is built from 18 residues. The DNA of the CDR3 is TGTGCCAGCAGCTGGTCACAGGGGGCCCTCAATAGCAATCAGCCCCAGCATTTT. This codes for CASSWSQGALNSNQPQHF.

Details on this clone: This CDR3 is also generated by other DNA sequences in the sample. The chain recombines TRBV2 with TRBJ2-7; the D call may be TRBD1 or TRBD2 (5 bases each). V was shortened by 6 bases and J by 1 base, with 10 bases between the two germline ends. The CDR3 sequence is 13 residues long. CDR1 and CDR2 from the germline V gene are SNHLY and FYNNEI. The CDR3 DNA is TGTGCCAGCAGAGGGACCGATTCCTACGAGCAGTACTTC. Encoded protein: CASRGTDSYEQYF.

The rearrangement joins TRBV18 to TRBJ2-5; 7 bases are shared with TRBD2. This CDR3 comprises 14 residues. The V gene end was trimmed by 3 bases and the J gene end by 4 bases; junction bases not matched to a gene: 5. The V gene's germline CDR1 is KGHSH and CDR2 LQKENI. The CDR3: CASSPRREGETQYF. The CDR3 region has the DNA TGTGCCAGCTCACCCCGCAGGGAGGGAGAGACCCAGTACTTC.

V is TRBV4-1 and J is TRBJ2-5; possibly TRBD2 for D (6 bases). The DNA end favors TRBJ2-7, so the J call may be wrong. CDR3 length: 18 residues. CDR1 MGHRA and CDR2 YSYEKL come from the germline V gene. The CDR3 spells CASSQAAGASGPFYEQYF. For the CDR3, the DNA is TGCGCCAGCAGCCAAGCAGCTGGAGCAAGCGGGCCTTTCTACGAGCAGTACTTC.

The chain employs TRBV7-2 and TRBJ2-4, with D unresolved. This CDR3 is built from 17 residues. Germline V gene data show CDR1 as SGHTA and CDR2 as FQGNSA. V was shortened by 5 bases and J by 2 bases, with 19 bases between the two germline ends. CDR3 sequence reads: CASSPSPSTTTKNIQYF. The CDR3 DNA reads TGTGCCAGCAGCCCCTCCCCGTCTACTACCACCAAAAACATTCAGTACTTC.

V usage is TRBV30 and J usage is TRBJ2-5; either TRBD1 or TRBD2 may supply D (5 bases each). The V gene lost 0 bases and the J gene lost 5 bases, with 31 bases spanning the gap. The CDR3 is 20 residues long. The germline V gene encodes CDR1 GTSNPN and CDR2 SVGIG (reference sequence). Here the CDR3 reads CAWSVMYRKSGQGWWETQYF. DNA for the CDR3: TGTGCCTGGAGTGTAATGTATCGAAAATCGGGGCAGGGATGGTGGGAGACCCAGTACTTC.

The chain has TRBV7-2 and TRBJ1-2; 7 bases fit TRBD1. V gave up 1 base and J gave up 8 bases; unmatched junction bases: 10. The CDR3 runs 15 residues. Germline V CDR1 and CDR2: SGHTA, FQGNSA. This CDR3 is CASSLVTGEFYGYTF. CDR3 nucleotides: TGTGCCAGCAGCTTAGTAACAGGGGAGTTTTACGGCTACACCTTC.

About this clone itself: With only one base between it and a far larger clone, this is likely a read error. The V call is TRBV28, the J call TRBJ2-7; D not certain. CDR1 and CDR2 (germline): MDHEN, SYDVKM. The CDR3 has 10 amino acids. CDR3: CASSSYKQYF. The CDR3 region has the DNA TGTGCCAGCAGTTCCTACAAGCAGTACTTC.

The chain joins TRBV19 to TRBJ1-2; D is possibly TRBD1 (6 bases). The CDR3 runs 14 residues. V was shortened by 5 bases and J by 4 bases, with 14 bases between the two germline ends. Germline V gene sequence: CDR1 LNHDA, CDR2 SQIVND (reference sequence). The CDR3 DNA reads TGTGCCAGTAGTTTGGATACAGGGATCTATGGCTACACCTTC. It translates to CASSLDTGIYGYTF. Variable domain in full (rest from reference TRBV19 and TRBJ1-2): DGGITQSPKYLFRKEGQNVTLSCEQNLNHDAMYWYRQDPGQGLRLIYYSQIVNDFQKGDIAEGYSVSREKKESFPLTVTSAQKNPTAFYLCASSLDTGIYGYTFGSGTRLTVV.

This sequence joins TRBV10-3 and TRBJ2-3, with 7 bases matching TRBD1. V shed 3 bases and J 4 bases; nucleotides not matched to a gene: 10. Germline lookup yields CDR1 ENHRY and CDR2 SYGVKD. The CDR3 sequence is 16 residues long. The CDR3 DNA reads as TGTGCCATCAGTGAACGGACAGGTCGGGGAGCAGATACGCAGTATTTT. Translation gives CAISERTGRGADTQYF.

The rearrangement uses TRBV30 and TRBJ2-7; 7 bases fit TRBD1. Germline loops: CDR1 GTSNPN, CDR2 SVGIG (reference sequence). This CDR3 is built from 14 residues. Trimming removed 5 bases from V and 0 bases from J; junction bases left unmatched: 7. For the CDR3, the DNA is TGTGCCTGGCACCAGGGGACAGCCTCCTACGAGCAGTACTTC. Residues: CAWHQGTASYEQYF.

The rearrangement links TRBV6-5 to TRBJ2-4; TRBD1 matches at 10 bases. V lost 8 bases and J lost 0; bases outside the gene matches: 4. CDR3 size: 15 residues. Germline values: CDR1 MNHEY, CDR2 SVGAGI. CDR3 residues: CASGGTGVAKNIQYF. Written as DNA, the CDR3 is TGTGCCAGCGGAGGGACAGGGGTAGCCAAAAACATTCAGTACTTC.

The sample holds one count of this clone. The chain links TRBV29-1 to TRBJ1-4; the D gene is possibly TRBD1 (6 bases). V was trimmed by 7 bases and J by 5 bases, leaving 14 bases between them. Per the germline V gene, CDR1 is SQVTM and CDR2 is ANQGSEA. The CDR3 extends over 13 amino acids. In DNA, the CDR3 is TGCAGCGCCGACACAGGGTTGAATGAAAAACTGTTTTTT. It specifies CSADTGLNEKLFF.

The rearrangement links TRBV5-6 to TRBJ1-3; D is ambiguous. Germline assignment: CDR1 SGHDT and CDR2 YYEEEE. With 0 bases removed from V and 0 bases from J, the gap between germline ends came to 7 bases. The CDR3 runs to 15 residues. The CDR3 loop reads CASSLGPNSGNTIYF. CDR3 nucleotides: TGTGCCAGCAGCTTGGGGCCAAACTCTGGAAACACCATATATTTT.

V gene TRBV29-1 combines with J gene TRBJ2-5; D tentatively fits TRBD1 or TRBD2 (6 bases each). Germline V lookup: CDR1 SQVTM, CDR2 ANQGSEA. Trimming left V 6 bases short and J 1 base short, with 15 bases between. The CDR3 has 14 amino acids. CDR3 nucleotide sequence: TGCAGCGTCGGTTTCGGGGGCCTCCAAGAGACCCAGTACTTC. Protein: CSVGFGGLQETQYF.

This clone was observed a few times. The chain has TRBV2 and TRBJ1-1; TRBD1 is a possible D gene (5 bases). CDR1 and CDR2 from the germline V gene are SNHLY and FYNNEI. The CDR3 has 13 residues. V lost 6 bases, J lost 1 base, and 9 bases lay in between. The CDR3 region has the DNA TGTGCCAGCAGGCTCCAGGGGAACACTGAAGCTTTCTTT. It is translated as CASRLQGNTEAFF.

This chain uses TRBV4-2 with TRBJ1-2; D is uncertain. The CDR3 length is 15 residues. Germline V gives CDR1 LGHNA, CDR2 YNFKEQ. Trimming took 0 bases from V and 8 from J, leaving 16 bases between them. The CDR3 region is CASSQDHGSNGGYTF. CDR3 DNA: TGTGCCAGCAGCCAAGATCACGGGTCCAATGGCGGCTACACCTTC.

The chain employs TRBV4-1 and TRBJ2-2, with D hard to call. The CDR3 length is 13 residues. Per the germline V gene, CDR1 is MGHRA and CDR2 is YSYEKL. V was clipped by 4 bases and J by 7 bases, with 10 bases between them. CDR3 DNA: TGCGCCAGCAGCCGCGTTTCCGTCGGGGAGCTGTTTTTT. It yields the protein CASSRVSVGELFF.

The chain employs TRBV7-3 and TRBJ1-1; D remains ambiguous. CDR1 and CDR2 from the germline V gene are SGHTA and FQGTGA. The germline V and J ends were trimmed by 1 base and 2 bases, with 11 bases remaining between them. The CDR3 contains 15 residues. This CDR3 is CASSLKGEVNTEAFF. DNA for the CDR3: TGTGCCAGCAGCTTAAAAGGCGAGGTCAACACTGAAGCTTTCTTT.

This chain joins TRBV2 and TRBJ2-2; D is unresolved. The CDR3 has 16 amino acids. V was pared by 6 bases and J by 3 bases, with 17 bases between. The germline CDR1 and CDR2 sequences are SNHLY and FYNNEI. The CDR3 loop reads CASRSQPTLDTGELFF. CDR3 coding DNA: TGTGCCAGCAGAAGTCAGCCCACCCTCGACACCGGGGAGCTGTTTTTT.

This clone was counted a few times. CDR3 region: CASSLIGDPSNYGYTF. CDR3 nucleotides: TGTGCCAGCAGCTTAATAGGGGACCCTTCTAACTATGGCTACACCTTC. The rearrangement joins TRBV7-9 to TRBJ1-2, with a weak D call TRBD1 (5 bases). Deletions cut 2 bases from V and 0 bases from J, with 13 bases between. This CDR3 spans 16 amino acids. The V gene's germline CDR1 is SEHNR and CDR2 FQNEAQ (reference sequence).

The chain recombines TRBV10-3 with TRBJ2-1, with a weak D call TRBD2 (6 bases). From germline, CDR1 is ENHRY and CDR2 SYGVKD. V was pared by 0 bases and J by 2 bases, with 14 bases between. This CDR3 is 17 amino acids long. The CDR3 DNA reads as TGTGCCATCAGTGAGTCGGGGGTAGCGGTTACCTACAATGAGCAGTTCTTC. Its translation is CAISESGVAVTYNEQFF.

The rearrangement uses TRBV5-1 and TRBJ2-1, with TRBD2 identical over 9 bases. From germline, CDR1 is SGHRS and CDR2 YFSETQ. The CDR3 runs 14 residues. V trimming: 4 bases; J trimming: 8 bases; junction bases outside the gene matches: 7. In nucleotides, the CDR3 is TGCGCCAGCAGCGGACTAGCGTATGGCGATGAGCAGTTCTTC. This translates into CASSGLAYGDEQFF.

The chain couples TRBV21-1 to TRBJ1-3; the table assigns TRBD1, which was not confirmed against the DNA. TRBV21-1 is noted as a pseudogene. This CDR3 is 20 amino acids long. CDR3 residues: CASSKETRDRPPNSGNTIYF. The DNA of the CDR3 is TGTGCCAGCAGCAAAGAAACCCGGGACAGGCCTCCTAACTCTGGAAACACCATATATTTT.